What follows are 25 T cell receptor beta chains derived from one specimen sequenced in a study of CD8 T cells in ankylosing spondylitis. Study findings and constraints: Characteristic of ankylosing spondylitis blood, it appeared, was a TCR beta motif comprising eight highly homologous variants.

Their target antigens are unknown. A single record per CDR3 protein comes from TCRdb applying MiXCR to the 5' RACE reads. The data contain 750,000 to 850,000 distinct CDR3 sequences, 12% of them seen just once; the ten biggest clones take up about 0.5%. The sequenced sample consisted of blood, either unsorted or a sorted T cell fraction (not recorded which). The receptor set was obtained from a male donor with ankylosing spondylitis.

The CDR3 is CSATDRAVGNQPQHF. DNA of the CDR3: TGCAGTGCGACAGACAGGGCGGTCGGCAATCAGCCCCAGCATTTT. The V call is TRBV20-1, the J call TRBJ1-5; 7 nucleotides match TRBD1. The CDR3 is made up of 15 amino acids. V was pared by 6 bases and J by 2 bases, with 10 bases of the junction left unmatched. Germline CDR1 DFQATT, CDR2 SNEGSKA (reference sequence).

This clonotype appeared once. The chain recombines TRBV7-8 with TRBJ2-3; no reliable D call. V was trimmed by 5 bases and J by 4 bases, leaving 19 bases between them. The CDR3 runs to 16 residues. Germline lookup yields CDR1 SGHVS and CDR2 FQNEAQ. For the CDR3, the DNA is TGTGCCAGCAGCCCCTCGCCAAGGGCGGTCGCAGATACGCAGTATTTT. Amino acid sequence: CASSPSPRAVADTQYF.

This clonotype was counted many times. The chain employs TRBV29-1 and TRBJ2-5; 15 bases fit TRBD2. Germline CDR1 and CDR2: SQVTM and ANQGSEA. The CDR3 totals 14 residues. With 4 bases clipped from V and 4 bases from J, the junction kept 1 base outside the gene matches. The CDR3 DNA follows: TGCAGCGTTGGGACTAGCGGGAGGGGAGAGACCCAGTACTTC. Protein sequence: CSVGTSGRGETQYF.

The rearrangement links TRBV30 to TRBJ2-7, with a possible D match to TRBD1 (6 bases). Trimming stripped 3 bases from V and 1 base from J, with 19 bases between. CDR3 size: 16 residues. Germline V lookup: CDR1 GTSNPN, CDR2 SVGIG (reference sequence). CDR3 sequence (DNA): TGTGCCTGGAGGTCCCGGAGCAGGGGATCATCCTACGAGCAGTACTTC. Protein: CAWRSRSRGSSYEQYF.

There are a few counts of this clonotype. The chain couples TRBV20-1 to TRBJ2-3, with 10 bases lining up with TRBD1. The CDR3 sequence is 16 residues long. The V and J ends lost 5 bases and 6 bases, in that order; junction bases with no gene match: 14. Looked up from germline, CDR1 is DFQATT and CDR2 is SNEGSKA (reference sequence). CDR3: CSADTPGTGVWDTQYF. The CDR3, as DNA: TGCAGTGCTGATACACCCGGGACAGGGGTATGGGATACGCAGTATTTT.

There are a few counts of this clonotype. The rearrangement joins TRBV4-2 to TRBJ1-6; 9 positions match TRBD1. Germline values: CDR1 LGHNA, CDR2 YNFKEQ. V dropped 4 bases and J dropped 10; count of bases not matched to a gene: 11. The CDR3 contains 16 residues. CDR3: CASSLKRDRDDSPLHF. The CDR3 DNA sequence: TGTGCCAGCAGCCTGAAACGGGACAGGGATGACTCACCCCTCCACTTT.

This clonotype was counted many times. V gene TRBV7-2 combines with J gene TRBJ2-3, with TRBD1 matching over 9 bases. Germline V gives CDR1 SGHTA, CDR2 FQGNSA. With V trimmed by 8 bases and J by 3 bases, 6 bases remained unmatched. The length of the CDR3 is 14 residues. The chain's CDR3 is CASLVDRGTDTQYF. CDR3 coding DNA: TGTGCCAGCTTAGTTGACAGGGGGACAGATACGCAGTATTTT.

The chain uses TRBV18 and TRBJ2-1; TRBD1 aligns across 7 bases. J lost 5 bases, V lost 2 bases, and 9 bases had no gene match. The CDR3 extends over 16 amino acids. From germline, CDR1 is KGHSH and CDR2 LQKENI. The CDR3 loop is CASSPYIGTADNEQFF. The CDR3 DNA follows: TGTGCCAGCTCACCATACATCGGGACAGCAGACAATGAGCAGTTCTTC.

The J gene is TRBJ2-5, the V gene TRBV28; TRBD2 matches 10 bases. After removal of 1 base from V and 9 bases from J, the junction contained 5 bases not matched to a gene. Germline V gene data show CDR1 as MDHEN and CDR2 as SYDVKM. The CDR3 has 14 amino acids. CDR3 residues: CASSLSSGSGSQYF. The CDR3 nucleotides are TGTGCCAGCAGTTTATCTAGCGGGAGTGGATCCCAGTACTTC.

J is TRBJ2-7 and V is TRBV7-2; D is unresolved. The V and J ends lost 1 base and 6 bases respectively, with 13 bases between them. The CDR3 runs to 14 residues. Germline CDR1 and CDR2: SGHTA and FQGNSA. This CDR3 reads CASSLGPAWSEQYF. The CDR3 coding sequence is TGTGCCAGCAGCTTAGGCCCCGCTTGGTCCGAGCAGTACTTC. Complete variable domain (other parts from reference TRBV7-2 and TRBJ2-7): GAGVSQSPSNKVTEKGKDVELRCDPISGHTALYWYRQSLGQGLEFLIYFQGNSAPDKSGLPSDRFSAERTGGSVSTLTIQRTQQEDSAVYLCASSLGPAWSEQYFGPGTRLTVT.

The rearrangement links TRBV10-3 to TRBJ2-1; D gene uncertain. The CDR3 is 14 residues long. Germline CDR1 is ENHRY and CDR2 is SYGVKD. The V end was cut by 10 bases, the J end by 10 bases, with 23 bases between. CDR3 residues: CATPEASRRKEQFF. The CDR3 nucleotides are TGTGCCACCCCAGAGGCTAGTAGAAGGAAGGAGCAGTTCTTC.

This clonotype has ten or more counts. The chain combines TRBV20-1 with TRBJ1-4; no definite D call. The germline V and J ends were trimmed by 3 bases and 10 bases, with 15 bases remaining between them. This CDR3 is 13 amino acids long. Germline assignment: CDR1 DFQATT and CDR2 SNEGSKA (reference sequence). CDR3 nucleotide sequence: TGCAGTGCTAGTGTGTCAAGGACCTTAAAACTGTTTTTT. This gives the protein CSASVSRTLKLFF.

The chain uses TRBV9 and TRBJ2-5; the D gene is possibly TRBD1 (5 bases). Trimming took off 0 bases at V and 5 bases at J, with 5 bases between the two ends. Germline V gene lookup returns CDR1 SGDLS and CDR2 YYNGEE. This CDR3 is built from 12 residues. CDR3 amino acids: CASSVDRETQYF. CDR3 DNA: TGTGCCAGCAGCGTAGACAGGGAGACCCAGTACTTC.

The chain recombines TRBV20-1 with TRBJ2-1; 8 bases match TRBD1. CDR1 DFQATT and CDR2 SNEGSKA come from the germline V gene (reference sequence). The CDR3 contains 16 residues. Trimming took 3 bases from V and 4 from J; bases not matched to a gene: 11. CDR3 nucleotides: TGCAGTGCTAGGAATAGGCGGACAGGGCCATACAATGAGCAGTTCTTC. Its protein is CSARNRRTGPYNEQFF.

The V gene is TRBV6-1, the J gene TRBJ2-3; D possibly uses TRBD1 or TRBD2 (6 bases each). The germline V gene encodes CDR1 MNHNS and CDR2 SASEGT. The CDR3 totals 13 residues. The germline V and J ends were trimmed by 8 bases and 3 bases, with 12 bases remaining between them. The CDR3, as DNA: TGTGCCAGCGGGGGGCCTGGAACAGATACGCAGTATTTT. Protein: CASGGPGTDTQYF.

This clonotype was found a few times. The rearrangement uses TRBV20-1 and TRBJ2-4; 9 nucleotides match TRBD1. The CDR3 is made up of 13 amino acids. CDR1 DFQATT and CDR2 SNEGSKA come from the germline V gene (reference sequence). V dropped 6 bases and J dropped 9; count of bases not matched to a gene: 9. As DNA, the CDR3 is TGCAGTGCCATAGGACAGGGGATCTCCATTCAGTACTTC. It yields the protein CSAIGQGISIQYF.

This clonotype was observed at least ten times. This chain uses TRBV5-1 with TRBJ2-6; D might be TRBD1 (5 bases). The CDR3 contains 15 residues. V shed 0 bases and J shed 4 bases, with 8 bases lying between them. Germline lookup yields CDR1 SGHRS and CDR2 YFSETQ. The CDR3 DNA reads TGCGCCAGCAGCTTGGAGGGGTCAGGGGCCAACGTCCTGACTTTC. Its translation is CASSLEGSGANVLTF.

The genes are TRBV12-3 or TRBV12-4 and TRBJ1-6, with 9 bases matching TRBD1. V lost 2 bases, J lost 7 bases, and 6 bases stayed unmatched. The CDR3 has 16 residues. CDR3 in amino acids: CASSLRKGQGNSPLHF. Here the CDR3 DNA reads TGTGCCAGCAGTTTAAGGAAAGGACAGGGGAATTCACCCCTCCACTTT.

This clonotype was seen a few times. This chain joins TRBV4-3 and TRBJ2-7; 8 bases agree with TRBD2. The CDR3 is made up of 15 amino acids. J was trimmed by 2 bases and V by 4 bases; bases with no gene match: 7. Looked up from germline, CDR1 is LGHNA and CDR2 is YSLEER. The CDR3 sequence: CASSPTGTRAYEQYF. In DNA, the CDR3 is TGCGCCAGCAGCCCGACCGGGACTAGGGCCTACGAGCAGTACTTC.

Only a few counts were recorded for this clonotype. V gene TRBV10-1 combines with J gene TRBJ2-2; TRBD1 aligns across 9 bases. V lost 6 bases to trimming and J lost 4 bases; unmatched junction nucleotides: 3. This CDR3 has 14 residues. CDR1 and CDR2 (germline): WNHNN, SYGVQD (reference sequence). As DNA, the CDR3 is TGCGCCAGCAGCGGGACAGGGTTCACCGGGGAGCTGTTTTTT. Encoded protein: CASSGTGFTGELFF.

This clonotype was seen many times. The CDR3 region has the DNA TGTGCCAGCAGTCTAGACACCCAAGAGACCCAGTACTTC. It yields the protein CASSLDTQETQYF. The chain couples TRBV6-1 to TRBJ2-5; D remains unclear. The V gene's germline CDR1 is MNHNS and CDR2 SASEGT. The CDR3 length is 13 residues. V was pared by 5 bases and J by 1 base, with 8 bases between.

This clonotype showed up just a few times. V is TRBV7-2 and J is TRBJ2-1; 8 nucleotides align to TRBD2. Germline trimming cut 1 base from V and 5 bases from J; bases unmatched to any gene: 10. The CDR3 covers 17 residues. Germline-derived CDR1 and CDR2 are SGHTA and FQGNSA. CDR3 sequence: CASSLGWIQRENNEQFF. As DNA, the CDR3 is TGTGCCAGCAGCTTAGGGTGGATACAGCGGGAGAACAATGAGCAGTTCTTC.

This clonotype was counted only a few times. This sequence joins TRBV7-2 and TRBJ2-1; D tentatively reads TRBD1 or TRBD2 (5 bases each). Trimming shortened V by 7 bases and J by 5 bases, and 18 bases separated the two germline ends. The CDR3 is 15 amino acids. CDR1 and CDR2 (germline): SGHTA, FQGNSA. The DNA of the CDR3 is TGTGCCAGCACCCAGGTCCCCGGGGACCACAATGAGCAGTTCTTC. Amino acids: CASTQVPGDHNEQFF. Variable domain in full (rest from reference TRBV7-2 and TRBJ2-1): GAGVSQSPSNKVTEKGKDVELRCDPISGHTALYWYRQSLGQGLEFLIYFQGNSAPDKSGLPSDRFSAERTGGSVSTLTIQRTQQEDSAVYLCASTQVPGDHNEQFFGPGTRLTVL.

This clonotype was observed a few times. This chain joins TRBV20-1 and TRBJ1-5; no clear D gene. This CDR3 has 13 residues. Germline lookup yields CDR1 DFQATT and CDR2 SNEGSKA (reference sequence). The V end lost 4 bases, the J end lost 0 bases, and 7 bases lay between the germline ends. CDR3 coding DNA: TGCAGTGCTAAGGTTAATAGCAATCAGCCCCAGCATTTT. Translating it yields CSAKVNSNQPQHF.

Remarks on this clonotype: A read error is possible here, since a much larger clone lies one base away. CDR3 in DNA: TGTGCCAGCAATACCCAGGGGGCGAGACGCTTAAACACTGAAGCTTTCTTT. Amino acid sequence: CASNTQGARRLNTEAFF. The chain carries TRBV2 and TRBJ1-1; 8 bases agree with TRBD1. The trim removed 7 bases at V and 2 bases at J, leaving 15 bases unmatched. The CDR3 has 17 amino acids. The germline V gene encodes CDR1 SNHLY and CDR2 FYNNEI.